The present TCR beta chain was sequenced within a study of OX40 agonist ivuxolimab in advanced cancers. For the study at large: It was ivuxolimab, an agonistic anti-OX40 (CD134) antibody, that patients were treated with. Study conclusions and caveats: Low normalized T-cell clonal expansion also characterized some of the nonresponders. Dosing at 0.1 to 3.0 mg/kg was accompanied by clonal expansion of CD4+ and CD8+ blood T cells by week 6.

Generated by immunoSEQ multiplex PCR, the TCRdb table keeps only in-frame clones and is missing some. The sample shows about 83,000 clones, approximately 92% of them seen only once. The CDR3 runs 15 residues. CDR1 LNHDA and CDR2 SQIVND come from the germline V gene (reference sequence). Trimming cost V 5 bases and J 2 bases, with 16 bases left between them. Worth noting for this clone: Its antigen is not identified.

The chain combines TRBV19 with TRBJ2-7; D may be TRBD1 (6 bases). The receptor was isolated from an adult with an advanced solid tumor such as melanoma, head and neck, liver or kidney cancer. The specimen was CD4+ or CD8+ T cells sorted from blood, collected in a trial of the OX40 agonist ivuxolimab. The CDR3 region has the DNA TGTGCCAGTAGTTATCTTTTGGACAGCGCCTACGAGCAGTACTTC. It encodes CASSYLLDSAYEQYF.